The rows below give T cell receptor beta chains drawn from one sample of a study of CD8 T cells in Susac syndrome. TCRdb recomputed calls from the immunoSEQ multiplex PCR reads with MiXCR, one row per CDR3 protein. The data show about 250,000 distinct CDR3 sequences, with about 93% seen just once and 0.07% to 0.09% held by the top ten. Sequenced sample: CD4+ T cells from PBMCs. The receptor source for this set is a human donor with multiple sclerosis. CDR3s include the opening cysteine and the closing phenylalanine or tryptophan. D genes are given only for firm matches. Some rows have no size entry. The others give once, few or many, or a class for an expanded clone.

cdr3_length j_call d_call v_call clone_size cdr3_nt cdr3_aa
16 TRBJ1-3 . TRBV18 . TGTGCCAGCTCACCAAACAGTGGGAACTCTGGAAACACCATATATTTT CASSPNSGNSGNTIYF
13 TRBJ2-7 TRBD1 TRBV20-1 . TGCAGTGCTGCGGGACAGGCCGGGTACGAGCAGTACTTC CSAAGQAGYEQYF
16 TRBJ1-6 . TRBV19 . TGTGCCAGTAGTATAGGGCAGGCGTCGGCCAATTCACCCCTCCACTTT CASSIGQASANSPLHF
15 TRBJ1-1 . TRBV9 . TGTGCCAGCAGCTCTGGGGGAGCGGTAGGCACTGAAGCTTTCTTT CASSSGGAVGTEAFF
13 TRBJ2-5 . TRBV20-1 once TGCAGTGCTAGAGCCCCGATCGGGGAGACCCAGTACTTC CSARAPIGETQYF
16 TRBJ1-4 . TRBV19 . TGTGCCAGTAGCGTTGATACCGGGACACGAGGTGAAAAACTGTTTTTT CASSVDTGTRGEKLFF
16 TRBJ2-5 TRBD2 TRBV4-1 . TGCGCCAGCAGCCAGCAAAGCGGGACTCCACAAGAGACCCAGTACTTC CASSQQSGTPQETQYF
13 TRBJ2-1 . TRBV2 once TGTGCCAGCAGTGGTGAGTCCTACAATGAGCAGTTCTTC CASSGESYNEQFF
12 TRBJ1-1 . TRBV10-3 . TGTGCCATCAGTGTTGGGAACACTGAAGCTTTCTTT CAISVGNTEAFF
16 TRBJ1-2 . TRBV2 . TGTGCCAGCAGTGAAGCGCGGGGGGACCCTAACTATGGCTACACCTTC CASSEARGDPNYGYTF
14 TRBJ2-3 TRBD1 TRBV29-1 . TGCAGCGTTGGCGGACAGGGGCCCGGGGATACGCAGTATTTT CSVGGQGPGDTQYF
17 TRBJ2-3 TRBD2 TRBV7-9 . TGTGCCAGCAGTAGCCCCCCACTAGCGGCCTTCACAGATACGCAGTATTTT CASSSPPLAAFTDTQYF
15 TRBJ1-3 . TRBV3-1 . TGTGCCAGCAGCCGATCGACAGCAACTGGAAACACCATATATTTT CASSRSTATGNTIYF
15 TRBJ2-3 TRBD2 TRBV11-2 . TGTGCCAGCAGCTTAGGGGGTAGCGGGATGGATACGCAGTATTTT CASSLGGSGMDTQYF
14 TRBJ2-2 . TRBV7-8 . TGTGCCAGCAGCCCCGGACGGTCGACCGGGGAGCTGTTTTTT CASSPGRSTGELFF
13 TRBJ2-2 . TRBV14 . TGTGCCAGCAGCCAAGTGGGCACCGGGGAGCTGTTTTTT CASSQVGTGELFF
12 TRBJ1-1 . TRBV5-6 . TGTGCCAGCAGCTTGGTATACACTGAAGCTTTCTTT CASSLVYTEAFF
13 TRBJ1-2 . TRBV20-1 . TGCAGTGCGCCGACCGTAGGGAACTATGGCTACACCTTC CSAPTVGNYGYTF
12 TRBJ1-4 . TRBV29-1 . TGCAGCGTTGGACAGGAGGGTGAAAAACTGTTTTTT CSVGQEGEKLFF
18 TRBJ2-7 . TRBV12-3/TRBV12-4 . TGTGCCAGCACCTTAACTACGTGGGGCCAGCCCTTTTCCTACGAGCAGTACTTC CASTLTTWGQPFSYEQYF
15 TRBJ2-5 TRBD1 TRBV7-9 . TGTGCCAGCAGTCTCGGGACAGGGGGCCAAGAGACCCAGTACTTC CASSLGTGGQETQYF
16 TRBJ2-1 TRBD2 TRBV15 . TGTGCCACCAGCACTGGGACTAGCGGGAGTGGGGATGAGCAGTTCTTC CATSTGTSGSGDEQFF
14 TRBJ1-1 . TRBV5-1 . TGCGCCAGCAGCCCGGGGTTCATGAACACTGAAGCTTTCTTT CASSPGFMNTEAFF
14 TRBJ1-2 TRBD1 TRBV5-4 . TGTGCCAGCAGCTTTATAGGGACAGGCGCTGGCTACACCTTC CASSFIGTGAGYTF
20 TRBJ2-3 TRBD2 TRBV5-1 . TGCGCCAACAGCTTCGGACTAGCGGGAGATTGGGGGTATGGCACAGATACGCAGTATTTT CANSFGLAGDWGYGTDTQYF
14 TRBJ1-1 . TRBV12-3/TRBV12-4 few TGTGCCAGCAGTTTAGATCGGCAGAACACTGAAGCTTTCTTT CASSLDRQNTEAFF
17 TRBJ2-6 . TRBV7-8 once TGTGCCAGCAGCCCTCACTCCCCCGGCTCTGGGGCCAACGTCCTGACTTTC CASSPHSPGSGANVLTF
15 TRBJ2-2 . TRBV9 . TGTGCCAGCAGCGTAGCTCCCGAAAACACCGGGGAGCTGTTTTTT CASSVAPENTGELFF
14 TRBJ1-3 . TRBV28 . TGTGCCAGCAGTTTAGACAGTACAGGAAACACCATATATTTT CASSLDSTGNTIYF
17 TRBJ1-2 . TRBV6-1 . TGTGCCAGCAGTGAACCTACTTTCCCGGGGGCTGGCTATGGCTACACCTTC CASSEPTFPGAGYGYTF
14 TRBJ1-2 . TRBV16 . TGTGCCAGCAGCCCGGCCTCAGCTAACTATGGCTACACCTTC CASSPASANYGYTF
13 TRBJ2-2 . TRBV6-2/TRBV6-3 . TGTGCCAGCAGTTTTTCGCAGGGCGGGGAGCTGTTTTTT CASSFSQGGELFF
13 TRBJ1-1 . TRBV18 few TGTGCCAGCTCCCCAGGGAGGAACACTGAAGCTTTCTTT CASSPGRNTEAFF
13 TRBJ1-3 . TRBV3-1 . TGTGCCAGCAGCCAAGGGGCTGGAAACACCATATATTTT CASSQGAGNTIYF
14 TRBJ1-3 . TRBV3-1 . TGTGCCAGCAGCCAAGCCCCCAAACTGAACACCATATATTTT CASSQAPKLNTIYF
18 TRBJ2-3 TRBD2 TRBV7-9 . TGTGCCAGCAGCCGCGAACCGGGACTAGCGGGGACCACAGATACGCAGTATTTT CASSREPGLAGTTDTQYF
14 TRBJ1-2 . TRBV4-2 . TGTGCCAGCAGCCAAGATCTGGGAGTAGGTGGCTACACCTTC CASSQDLGVGGYTF
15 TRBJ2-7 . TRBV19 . TGTGCCAGTAGTATCAGTAAACTGGCCTCCTACGAGCAGTACTTC CASSISKLASYEQYF
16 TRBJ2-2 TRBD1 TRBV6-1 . TGTGCCAGCAGCCCACGGACAGGAGGCGGGACCGGGGAGCTGTTTTTT CASSPRTGGGTGELFF
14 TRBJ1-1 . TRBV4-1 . TGCGCCAGCAGGAGAGAACCAGGGAACACTGAAGCTTTCTTT CASRREPGNTEAFF
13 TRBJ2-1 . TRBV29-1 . TGCAGCGTTGTTCGGCGGGGATACAATGAGCAGTTCTTC CSVVRRGYNEQFF
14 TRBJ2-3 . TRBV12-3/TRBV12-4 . TGTGCCAGCAGTTTAGTGATGGCCACAGATACGCAGTATTTT CASSLVMATDTQYF
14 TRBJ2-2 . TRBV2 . TGTGCCAGCGGGGGGTTAGTAGGCGCCGGGGAGCTGTTTTTT CASGGLVGAGELFF
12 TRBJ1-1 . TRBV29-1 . TGCAGCGTTGAGGCTGACGACACTGAAGCTTTCTTT CSVEADDTEAFF
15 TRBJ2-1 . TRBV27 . TGTGCCAGCAGCTTTCGCAACAGGGGCGGGGATGAGCAGTTCTTC CASSFRNRGGDEQFF
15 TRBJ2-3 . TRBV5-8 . TGTGCCAGCAGCTTGAAGGGGATTTTAACAGATACGCAGTATTTT CASSLKGILTDTQYF
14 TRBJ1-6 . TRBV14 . TGTGCCAGCAGCCAAGAAGGGCGAAAGGCACCCCTCCACTTT CASSQEGRKAPLHF
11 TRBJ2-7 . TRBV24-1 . TGTGCCACCTCTCTAGGCCACGAGCAGTACTTC CATSLGHEQYF
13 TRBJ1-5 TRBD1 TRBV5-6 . TGTGCCAGCAGCGCAGGGGGCACTCAGCCCCAGCATTTT CASSAGGTQPQHF
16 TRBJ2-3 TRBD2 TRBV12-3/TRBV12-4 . TGTGCCAGCAGTCCTGTAATAGCGGGGGGGCGGGATACGCAGTATTTT CASSPVIAGGRDTQYF
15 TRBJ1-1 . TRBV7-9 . TGTGCCAGCAGCTTTCCAGTGGGGGTGGGCACTGAAGCTTTCTTT CASSFPVGVGTEAFF
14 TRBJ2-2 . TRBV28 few TGTGCCAGCGGGGGGGCCGCGAACACCGGGGAGCTGTTTTTT CASGGAANTGELFF
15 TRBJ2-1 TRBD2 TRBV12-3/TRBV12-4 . TGTGCCAGCACCCTGCTAGCGGGGGGTAACAATGAGCAGTTCTTC CASTLLAGGNNEQFF
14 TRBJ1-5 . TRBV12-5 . TGTGCTAGTGGTTCCGGACGGATGAGGCAGCCCCAGCATTTT CASGSGRMRQPQHF
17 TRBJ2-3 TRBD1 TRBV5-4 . TGTGCCAGCAGCCTAGACAGGGGCCCCTCGTACACAGATACGCAGTATTTT CASSLDRGPSYTDTQYF